The following is a T cell receptor beta chain sequence with its context. The antigen is unknown. After constant-region reverse-primer amplification, full-length variable regions underwent semi-nested PCR with Nested Universal Primer A. TCRdb analysed the 5' RACE reads with MiXCR anew, one entry per CDR3 protein. The data contain over 8,000 distinct CDR3 sequences, around 67% of them singletons. Study conclusions and caveats: Whole repertoires were not studied in the larger cohort, only one V-J beta rearrangement. In terms of TCR gene usage, tumor memory CD4+ T cells clustered together with blood and lymph node memory CD4+ cells, as well as with lymph node naive CD4+ cells. Tumor Tregs overlapped most with tumor, then blood, naive CD4+ cells.

The sample comprised tumor-infiltrating naive CD4+ T cells sorted from the breast tumor. Subset denoted: naive CD4+ T cells, CD4+CD45RA+CD25-. The sequence came from a female donor with breast cancer.

CDR3 coding DNA: TGCGCCAGCAGCTTGGATGGCTATGGCTACACCTTC. Amino acids: CASSLDGYGYTF. The gene calls are TRBV5-1 and TRBJ1-2; D is uncertain. Trimming cost V 0 bases and J 4 bases, with 4 bases left between them. Per germline, CDR1 SGHRS and CDR2 YFSETQ. The CDR3 consists of 12 residues.